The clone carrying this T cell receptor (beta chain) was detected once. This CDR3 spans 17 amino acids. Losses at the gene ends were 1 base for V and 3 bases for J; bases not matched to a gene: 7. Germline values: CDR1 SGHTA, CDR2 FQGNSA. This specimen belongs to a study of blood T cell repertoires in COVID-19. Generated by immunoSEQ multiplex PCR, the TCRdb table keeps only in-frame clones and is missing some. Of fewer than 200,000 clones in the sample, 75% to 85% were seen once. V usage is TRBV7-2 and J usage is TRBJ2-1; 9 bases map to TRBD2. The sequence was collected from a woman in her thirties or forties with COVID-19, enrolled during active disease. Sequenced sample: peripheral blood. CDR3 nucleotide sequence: TGTGCCAGCAGCTTAGGTTCCGCGGGAGGGCTCTACAATGAGCAGTTCTTC. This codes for CASSLGSAGGLYNEQFF.